Below are 26 T cell receptor beta chains sequenced from a single sample in a study of technical replicates of blood from a handful of donors. The protocol was immunoSEQ multiplex PCR, while the TCRdb copy is restricted to in-frame clones and leaves out a portion. Among fewer than 100,000 clones listed, 80% to 95% were seen once. Sample: T cells isolated from PBMCs. Every receptor here comes from a human donor in good health.

The chain recombines TRBV7-2 with TRBJ2-5; D uncertain. Germline loops: CDR1 SGHTA, CDR2 FQGNSA. The V and J ends lost 2 bases and 5 bases respectively, with 9 bases between them. The CDR3 has 13 residues. As DNA, the CDR3 is TGTGCCAGCAGCTTAAACTCCAGGGAGACCCAGTACTTC. It is translated as CASSLNSRETQYF.

The chain couples TRBV11-3 to TRBJ1-1; the match to TRBD1 covers 9 bases. Germline CDR1 reads SGHNT; CDR2 reads YENEEA. The J segment lost 3 bases and the V segment lost 4 bases, leaving 12 bases of the junction unmatched. This CDR3 is built from 17 residues. The CDR3 protein is CASSSWTGASTDTEAFF. DNA for the CDR3: TGTGCCAGCAGCTCCTGGACAGGGGCCTCCACGGACACTGAAGCTTTCTTT. Full variable domain (remainder filled in from reference TRBV11-3 and TRBJ1-1): EAGVVQSPRYKIIEKKQPVAFWCNPISGHNTLYWYLQNLGQGPELLIRYENEEAVDDSQLPKDRFSAERLKGVDSTLKIQPAELGDSAVYLCASSSWTGASTDTEAFFGQGTRLTVV.

J is TRBJ1-2 and V is TRBV7-9; D is unresolved. Trimming cost V 1 base and J 11 bases, with 8 bases left between them. The CDR3 is 11 amino acids. CDR1 and CDR2 from the germline V gene are SEHNR and FQNEAQ (reference sequence). The CDR3 DNA sequence: TGTGCCAGCAGCTTAGACTGGGCGTACACCTTC. Its protein is CASSLDWAYTF.

The genes are TRBV18 and TRBJ2-3; 9 bases are shared with TRBD2. The CDR3 extends over 15 amino acids. J gave up 2 bases and V 3 bases, and 3 bases lay outside the gene matches. The germline gives CDR1 KGHSH, CDR2 LQKENI. The CDR3 protein is CASSPSGGTTDTQYF. The CDR3 DNA is TGTGCCAGCTCACCTAGCGGGGGAACCACAGATACGCAGTATTTT.

This chain uses TRBV5-4 with TRBJ2-7; D gene unclear. The length of the CDR3 is 11 residues. Deletions cut 1 base from V and 5 bases from J, with 4 bases between. Looked up from germline, CDR1 is SGHNT and CDR2 is YYREEE (reference sequence). CDR3 sequence: CASSLYHEQYF. In nucleotides, the CDR3 is TGTGCCAGCAGCTTGTATCACGAGCAGTACTTC.

As DNA, the CDR3 is TGTGCCAGCAGCCGACCCCTAGCGGGGCAAGCATCCTACAATGAGCAGTTCTTC. Its translation is CASSRPLAGQASYNEQFF. The chain has TRBV7-9 and TRBJ2-1; TRBD2 matches at 9 bases. The CDR3 consists of 18 residues. The junction had 12 bases not matched to a gene; V was cut back by 5 bases and J by 1 base. Germline V gene lookup returns CDR1 SEHNR and CDR2 FQNEAQ (reference sequence).

J is TRBJ1-2 and V is TRBV4-2; D is perhaps TRBD1 (5 bases). The CDR3 has 15 amino acids. Germline CDR1 is LGHNA and CDR2 is YNFKEQ. Trimming took 2 bases from V and 11 from J, leaving 21 bases between them. DNA for the CDR3: TGTGCCAGCAGCCAACCAGACAGTCAGTTTCTAGGGTACACCTTC. Its protein product is CASSQPDSQFLGYTF.

This chain connects TRBV6-1 to TRBJ1-2, with no clear D. The CDR3 spans 15 residues. CDR1 MNHNS and CDR2 SASEGT come from the germline V gene. Trimming left V 3 bases short and J 4 bases short, with 15 bases between. This CDR3 reads CASSEGRPIFYGYTF. Here the CDR3 DNA reads TGTGCCAGCAGTGAGGGCAGGCCGATATTCTATGGCTACACCTTC.

The chain uses TRBV18 and TRBJ2-2; unclear D gene. The CDR3 consists of 12 residues. V shed 5 bases and J shed 3 bases, with 4 bases lying between them. Germline CDR1 KGHSH, CDR2 LQKENI. The CDR3, as DNA: TGTGCCAGCTCATCGTACACCGGGGAGCTGTTTTTT. This sequence encodes CASSSYTGELFF.

This chain uses TRBV4-1 with TRBJ1-5; 8 bases map to TRBD1. Germline V gives CDR1 MGHRA, CDR2 YSYEKL. This CDR3 has 17 amino acids. After removal of 4 bases from V and 5 bases from J, the junction contained 13 bases not matched to a gene. The CDR3 DNA follows: TGCGCCAGCAGCCGAAACTTTTCCAGGGGGCTCTATCAGCCCCAGCATTTT. Translated: CASSRNFSRGLYQPQHF.

V and J are TRBV30 and TRBJ2-5; a possible D gene is TRBD2 (7 bases). Germline-derived CDR1 and CDR2 are GTSNPN and SVGIG (reference sequence). This CDR3 has 13 residues. V dropped 4 bases and J dropped 4 bases, with 13 bases sitting between them. The CDR3: CAWMGGPGETQYF. The CDR3 bases are TGTGCCTGGATGGGGGGGCCGGGAGAGACCCAGTACTTC. Variable domain in full (rest from reference TRBV30 and TRBJ2-5): SQTIHQWPATLVQPVGSPLSLECTVEGTSNPNLYWYRQAAGRGLQLLFYSVGIGQISSEVPQNLSASRPQDRQFILSSKKLLLSDSGFYLCAWMGGPGETQYFGPGTRLLVL.

The rearrangement uses TRBV4-1 and TRBJ2-3; 7 nucleotides agree with TRBD2. The CDR3 length is 15 residues. Per the germline V gene, CDR1 is MGHRA and CDR2 is YSYEKL. V was pared by 5 bases and J by 1 base, with 6 bases of the junction left unmatched. CDR3 DNA sequence: TGCGCCAGCAGCGCTGGGACTATACGCACAGATACGCAGTATTTT. Translation gives CASSAGTIRTDTQYF.

The chain is built from TRBV28 and TRBJ2-7, with 8 bases aligning to TRBD2. This CDR3 is 14 amino acids long. Germline CDR1 and CDR2: MDHEN and SYDVKM. V lost 7 bases to trimming and J lost 0 bases; unmatched junction nucleotides: 5. The CDR3 sequence is CASTQAGASYEQYF. In DNA form, the CDR3 reads TGTGCCAGCACGCAAGCGGGAGCCTCCTACGAGCAGTACTTC. Drawing the rest from reference TRBV28 and TRBJ2-7, the complete variable domain is DVKVTQSSRYLVKRTGEKVFLECVQDMDHENMFWYRQDPGLGLRLIYFSYDVKMKEKGDIPEGYSVSREKKERFSLILESASTNQTSMYLCASTQAGASYEQYFGPGTRLTVT.

This clone was found once. The chain is built from TRBV4-2 and TRBJ1-2; D is unclear. Germline CDR1 and CDR2: LGHNA and YNFKEQ. Trimming took off 0 bases at V and 5 bases at J, with 13 bases between the two ends. There are 15 residues in the CDR3. The CDR3 DNA reads TGTGCCAGCAGCCAAGAGAGGACGGGAACTTATGGCTACACCTTC. Translated, it gives CASSQERTGTYGYTF.

This chain joins TRBV10-1 and TRBJ1-3, with D perhaps matching TRBD1 (5 bases). This CDR3 is built from 14 residues. Deletions cut 3 bases from V and 2 bases from J, with 8 bases between. Germline V lookup: CDR1 WNHNN, CDR2 SYGVQD (reference sequence). CDR3 nucleotide sequence: TGCGCCAGCAGTGATTCGGGGGCTGGAAACACCATATATTTT. Protein sequence: CASSDSGAGNTIYF.

The rearrangement uses TRBV6-1 and TRBJ1-1; possibly TRBD1 for D (6 bases). The V gene's germline CDR1 is MNHNS and CDR2 SASEGT. Trimming took off 0 bases at V and 3 bases at J, with 17 bases between the two ends. The CDR3 has 17 amino acids. CDR3 coding DNA: TGTGCCAGCAGTGAAGCGCGGGGGCCAGGACGACACACTGAAGCTTTCTTT. Its protein product is CASSEARGPGRHTEAFF.

V is TRBV5-8 and J is TRBJ2-4; no firm D call. The V end lost 4 bases, the J end lost 3 bases, and 8 bases lay between the germline ends. The V gene's germline CDR1 is SGHTS and CDR2 YDEGEE. The CDR3 runs to 13 residues. The CDR3 DNA reads as TGTGCCAGCAGCGATAAGAGCAAAAACATTCAGTACTTC. This translates into CASSDKSKNIQYF.

This chain joins TRBV11-2 and TRBJ1-2; D is unresolved. The CDR3 length is 16 residues. Looked up from germline, CDR1 is SGHAT and CDR2 is FQNNGV. Trimming pared 2 bases from V and 0 bases from J, leaving 13 bases between. As DNA, the CDR3 is TGTGCCAGCAGCTTACGGGCGGGAGCGTCTAACTATGGCTACACCTTC. This encodes CASSLRAGASNYGYTF.

The gene calls are TRBV6-6 and TRBJ2-3, with TRBD2 identical over 13 bases. Germline CDR1 MNHNY, CDR2 SVGAGI (reference sequence). There are 16 residues in the CDR3. Trimming cost V 2 bases and J 6 bases; bases outside gene matches: 5. The CDR3: CASSYRGTSGMDTQYF. The CDR3 nucleotides read TGTGCCAGCAGTTACCGAGGGACTAGCGGGATGGATACGCAGTATTTT.

The J gene is TRBJ2-7, the V gene TRBV10-1; D unresolved. V was pared by 3 bases and J by 1 base, with 10 bases between. CDR1 WNHNN and CDR2 SYGVQD come from the germline V gene (reference sequence). The length of the CDR3 is 14 residues. The CDR3 region is CASSDRRYSYEQYF. CDR3 nucleotides: TGCGCCAGCAGTGATAGGAGATATTCCTACGAGCAGTACTTC.

The gene calls are TRBV6-1 and TRBJ2-1; tentatively, D is TRBD2 (6 bases). Trimming cost V 0 bases and J 6 bases, with 12 bases left between them. The germline V gene encodes CDR1 MNHNS and CDR2 SASEGT. The CDR3 totals 15 residues. CDR3 sequence (DNA): TGTGCCAGCAGTGAAGCAACCGGGAGAAGCAATGAGCAGTTCTTC. Translation: CASSEATGRSNEQFF.

The chain combines TRBV5-5 with TRBJ1-2; the match to TRBD1 covers 7 bases. The junction had 17 bases not matched to a gene; V was cut back by 7 bases and J by 2 bases. The CDR3 has 17 residues. Germline CDR1 reads SGHKS; CDR2 reads YYEKEE (reference sequence). CDR3 sequence: CASAGPLARGQNYGYTF. The CDR3 DNA reads TGTGCCAGCGCCGGACCTCTTGCCCGGGGACAGAACTATGGCTACACCTTC.

The chain joins TRBV13 to TRBJ1-4, with D perhaps matching TRBD1 (5 bases). V lost 0 bases and J lost 0, with 11 bases in between. The CDR3 runs 17 residues. The germline V gene has CDR1 PRHDT and CDR2 FYEKMQ (reference sequence). CDR3 region: CASSLGQGSATNEKLFF. The DNA for the CDR3 is TGTGCCAGCAGCTTAGGCCAGGGTTCGGCAACTAATGAAAAACTGTTTTTT.

This chain links TRBV19 with TRBJ2-1; perhaps TRBD2 as D (5 bases). This CDR3 has 18 residues. CDR1 is LNHDA and CDR2 is SQIVND in the germline V gene (reference sequence). Trimming stripped 5 bases from V and 4 bases from J, with 24 bases between. CDR3: CASSPLRGGRRLYNEQFF. CDR3 in DNA: TGTGCCAGTAGTCCGCTTCGTGGTGGGAGACGTTTATACAATGAGCAGTTCTTC.

V is TRBV7-9 and J is TRBJ1-1, with D unclear. Trimming left V 2 bases short and J 4 bases short, with 14 bases between. Germline loops: CDR1 SEHNR, CDR2 FQNEAQ (reference sequence). This CDR3 has 15 amino acids. This chain's CDR3 is CASSLRAEGITEAFF. CDR3 in DNA: TGTGCCAGCAGCTTACGGGCCGAGGGTATCACTGAAGCTTTCTTT.

The chain couples TRBV2 to TRBJ2-5; no reliable D call. CDR1 is SNHLY, CDR2 FYNNEI, per germline. V gave up 3 bases and J gave up 1 base, with 12 bases separating them. The CDR3 consists of 15 residues. The CDR3 protein is CASSDRRSIQETQYF. CDR3 nucleotide sequence: TGTGCCAGCAGTGATAGAAGGAGTATCCAAGAGACCCAGTACTTC.